The 16 T cell receptor beta chains reported below all come from one sample, sequenced in a study of neurological immune-mediated disorders. TCRdb independently ran MiXCR on the 5' RACE reads; one entry per CDR3 protein. The data hold approximately 82,000 distinct CDR3 sequences, with 2% to 3% observed a single time. Sequenced material: PBMCs. These receptors were obtained from a woman aged 30 to 39 with multiple sclerosis.

This clonotype was picked up many times. The rearrangement joins TRBV7-9 to TRBJ2-1; D is possibly TRBD1 (5 bases). CDR1 is SEHNR, CDR2 FQNEAQ, per germline (reference sequence). This CDR3 is 16 amino acids long. V was shortened by 1 base and J by 0 bases, with 10 bases between the two germline ends. The CDR3 here is CASSLDGDSSYNEQFF. In nucleotides, the CDR3 is TGTGCCAGCAGCTTAGATGGCGACAGCTCCTACAATGAGCAGTTCTTC.

This clonotype was counted at least ten times. The chain is built from TRBV20-1 and TRBJ2-2, with a weak D call TRBD1 (5 bases). The CDR3 runs 14 residues. In germline, CDR1 is DFQATT, CDR2 SNEGSKA (reference sequence). Trimming stripped 6 bases from V and 0 bases from J, with 11 bases between. The chain's CDR3 is CSASRVANTGELFF. The DNA of the CDR3 is TGCAGTGCGTCCAGGGTCGCGAACACCGGGGAGCTGTTTTTT.

In its sample, this clonotype was seen many times. The rearrangement uses TRBV7-9 and TRBJ1-2; the D is unclear. The germline CDR1 and CDR2 sequences are SEHNR and FQNEAQ (reference sequence). V lost 3 bases and J 6 bases, leaving 14 bases between the germline ends. This CDR3 has 14 residues. The CDR3 spells CASSLQERGDGYTF. In nucleotides, the CDR3 is TGTGCCAGCAGCTTGCAAGAGCGGGGTGATGGCTACACCTTC.

This clonotype showed up many times. The J gene is TRBJ1-6, the V gene TRBV7-2, with D unresolved. The V end was cut by 1 base, the J end by 7 bases, with 5 bases between. This CDR3 is 13 amino acids long. Germline-derived CDR1 and CDR2 are SGHTA and FQGNSA. The CDR3: CASSLDENSPLHF. The CDR3 region has the DNA TGTGCCAGCAGCTTAGATGAGAATTCACCCCTCCACTTT.

This clonotype was picked up many times. The V and J genes are TRBV29-1 and TRBJ1-4; 7 bases match TRBD1. Germline loops: CDR1 SQVTM, CDR2 ANQGSEA. The junction had 6 bases not matched to a gene; V was cut back by 5 bases and J by 3 bases. The CDR3 extends over 14 amino acids. CDR3 nucleotide sequence: TGCAGCGTTCCGACAGGGAGCTCTAATGAAAAACTGTTTTTT. Translated, it gives CSVPTGSSNEKLFF.

The V call is TRBV10-3, the J call TRBJ2-7; TRBD2 matches 9 bases. Losses at the gene ends were 10 bases for V and 4 bases for J; bases not matched to a gene: 8. This CDR3 contains 13 residues. CDR1 ENHRY and CDR2 SYGVKD come from the germline V gene. Here the CDR3 reads CATKREAVYEQYF. In nucleotides, the CDR3 is TGTGCCACAAAGCGGGAGGCCGTGTACGAGCAGTACTTC.

This clonotype was counted ten times or more. This rearrangement joins TRBV12-3 or TRBV12-4 to TRBJ1-6; no definite D call. The CDR3 length is 13 residues. Trimming stripped 1 base from V and 10 bases from J, with 8 bases between. CDR3 loop: CASSLDGFSPLHF. The CDR3 region has the DNA TGTGCCAGCAGTTTAGACGGGTTCTCACCCCTCCACTTT.

This clonotype has a count of ten or more. The chain couples TRBV7-8 to TRBJ1-6; 8 bases match TRBD1. CDR1 and CDR2 (germline): SGHVS, FQNEAQ. V was clipped by 4 bases and J by 10 bases; unmatched bases: 12. This CDR3 region has 16 residues. CDR3 in amino acids: CASSYLRTGSLSPLHF. DNA of the CDR3: TGTGCCAGCAGCTATCTCCGGACAGGGTCACTCTCACCCCTCCACTTT.

This clonotype was found many times. The V and J genes are TRBV5-1 and TRBJ2-7; the match to TRBD1 covers 7 bases. The length of the CDR3 is 15 residues. V lost 3 bases, J lost 2 bases, and 8 bases stayed unmatched. The germline CDR1 and CDR2 sequences are SGHRS and YFSETQ. This chain's CDR3 is CASSSSNRGPYEQYF. Written as DNA, the CDR3 is TGCGCCAGCAGCTCTTCAAACAGGGGCCCCTACGAGCAGTACTTC.

This clonotype was observed many times. The chain has TRBV7-9 and TRBJ2-7; a weak D match, TRBD1 (5 bases). The CDR3 totals 11 residues. Germline V gives CDR1 SEHNR, CDR2 FQNEAQ (reference sequence). Trimming removed 7 bases from V and 6 bases from J, with 10 bases in between. CDR3 sequence (DNA): TGTGCCAGCACCCCAGGGCGCGAGCAGTACTTC. Encoded protein: CASTPGREQYF.

This clonotype was picked up many times. Written as DNA, the CDR3 is TGTGCCATCAGTGATGCCGGGGGCCAGTATGGCTACACCTTC. Its protein is CAISDAGGQYGYTF. This chain joins TRBV10-3 and TRBJ1-2, with D tentatively TRBD1 (6 bases). Trimming shortened V by 3 bases and J by 5 bases, and 13 bases separated the two germline ends. The germline V gene has CDR1 ENHRY and CDR2 SYGVKD. The CDR3 runs to 14 residues.

The J gene is TRBJ2-5, the V gene TRBV13, with D tentatively TRBD1 (6 bases). The length of the CDR3 is 14 residues. Germline CDR1 PRHDT, CDR2 FYEKMQ (reference sequence). The V and J ends lost 2 bases and 4 bases respectively, with 11 bases between them. The CDR3 spells CASSLMTGRETQYF. CDR3 nucleotides: TGTGCCAGCAGCTTAATGACAGGTCGAGAGACCCAGTACTTC.

This clonotype has a count of ten or more. The chain recombines TRBV19 with TRBJ2-1, with 7 bases that match TRBD2. This CDR3 contains 14 residues. Germline-derived CDR1 and CDR2 are LNHDA and SQIVND (reference sequence). Trimming cost V 4 bases and J 4 bases; bases outside gene matches: 4. CDR3 coding DNA: TGTGCCAGTAGTAGGCTAGCGGAATACAATGAGCAGTTCTTC. The encoded protein is CASSRLAEYNEQFF.

This clonotype was counted many times. The chain recombines TRBV9 with TRBJ2-1; 7 bases line up with TRBD2. V was pared by 2 bases and J by 8 bases, with 7 bases of the junction left unmatched. This CDR3 is 14 amino acids long. Germline V CDR1 and CDR2: SGDLS, YYNGEE. The CDR3 DNA follows: TGTGCCAGCAGCGTTGAGGGAGGGTGGCATGAGCAGTTCTTC. It is translated as CASSVEGGWHEQFF.

This clonotype has just a few counts. V usage is TRBV20-1 and J usage is TRBJ2-1; D uncertain. V was trimmed by 3 bases and J by 4 bases, leaving 10 bases between them. Germline values: CDR1 DFQATT, CDR2 SNEGSKA (reference sequence). The CDR3 runs to 13 residues. The CDR3: CSARERNYNEQFF. The CDR3 DNA reads as TGCAGTGCTAGGGAACGGAATTACAATGAGCAGTTCTTC.

This clonotype was observed many times. This chain joins TRBV7-9 and TRBJ2-1; D call uncertain. The CDR3 totals 17 residues. In germline, CDR1 is SEHNR, CDR2 FQNEAQ (reference sequence). V was cut by 4 bases and J by 5 bases, with 21 bases left in between. CDR3 region: CASSSFWAVGFHNEQFF. CDR3 DNA: TGTGCCAGCAGCTCCTTTTGGGCGGTGGGGTTTCACAATGAGCAGTTCTTC.